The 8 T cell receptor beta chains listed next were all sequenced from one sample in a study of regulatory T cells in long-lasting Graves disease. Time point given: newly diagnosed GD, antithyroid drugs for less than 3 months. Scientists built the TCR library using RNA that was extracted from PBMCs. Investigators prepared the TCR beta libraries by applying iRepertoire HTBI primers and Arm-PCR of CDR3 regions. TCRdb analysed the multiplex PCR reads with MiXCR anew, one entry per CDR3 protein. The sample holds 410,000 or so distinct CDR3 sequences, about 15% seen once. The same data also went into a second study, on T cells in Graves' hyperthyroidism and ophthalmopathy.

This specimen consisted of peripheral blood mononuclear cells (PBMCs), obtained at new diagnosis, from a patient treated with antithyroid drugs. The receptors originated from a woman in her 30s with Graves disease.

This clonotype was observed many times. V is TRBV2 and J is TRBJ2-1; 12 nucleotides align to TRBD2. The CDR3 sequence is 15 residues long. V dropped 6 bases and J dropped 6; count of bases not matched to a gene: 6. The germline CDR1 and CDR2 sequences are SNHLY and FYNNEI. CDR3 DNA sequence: TGTGCCAGCAGAGCCGCTAGCGGGAGGGCCAATGAGCAGTTCTTC. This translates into CASRAASGRANEQFF. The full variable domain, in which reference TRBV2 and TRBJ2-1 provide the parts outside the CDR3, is EPEVTQTPSHQVTQMGQEVILRCVPISNHLYFYWYRQILGQKVEFLVSFYNNEISEKSEIFDDQFSVERPDGSNFTLKIRSTKLEDSAMYFCASRAASGRANEQFFGPGTRLTVL.

The CDR3 nucleotides read TGCGCCAGCAGCTTGTCAGGCGCCAGCCCCTCCTACGAGCAGTACTTC. Protein: CASSLSGASPSYEQYF. The chain employs TRBV5-1 and TRBJ2-7; D is unclear. Germline V CDR1 and CDR2: SGHRS, YFSETQ. This CDR3 is 16 amino acids long. The V gene lost 1 base and the J gene lost 0 bases, with 14 bases spanning the gap. Looking up the rest from reference TRBV5-1 and TRBJ2-7 gives the full variable domain: KAGVTQTPRYLIKTRGQQVTLSCSPISGHRSVSWYQQTPGQGLQFLFEYFSETQRNKGNFPGRFSGRQFSNSRSEMNVSTLELGDSALYLCASSLSGASPSYEQYFGPGTRLTVT.

This CDR3 reads CASSPSGSEADTQYF. The CDR3 DNA reads TGTGCCAGTAGTCCGAGCGGGAGTGAGGCAGATACGCAGTATTTT. The chain is built from TRBV19 and TRBJ2-3, with 8 bases that match TRBD2. Trimming took 5 bases from V and 4 from J; bases not matched to a gene: 8. Germline V gene lookup returns CDR1 LNHDA and CDR2 SQIVND (reference sequence). The CDR3 has 15 amino acids. Full variable domain (missing parts from reference TRBV19 and TRBJ2-3): DGGITQSPKYLFRKEGQNVTLSCEQNLNHDAMYWYRQDPGQGLRLIYYSQIVNDFQKGDIAEGYSVSREKKESFPLTVTSAQKNPTAFYLCASSPSGSEADTQYFGPGTRLTVL.

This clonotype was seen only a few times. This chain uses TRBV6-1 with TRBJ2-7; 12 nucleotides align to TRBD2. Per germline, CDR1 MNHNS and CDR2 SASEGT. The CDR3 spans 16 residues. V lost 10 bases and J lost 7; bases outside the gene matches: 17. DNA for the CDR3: TGTGCCACCGCCCTCGGCCTAGCGGGAGGGGCGGGTGAGCAGTACTTC. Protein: CATALGLAGGAGEQYF.

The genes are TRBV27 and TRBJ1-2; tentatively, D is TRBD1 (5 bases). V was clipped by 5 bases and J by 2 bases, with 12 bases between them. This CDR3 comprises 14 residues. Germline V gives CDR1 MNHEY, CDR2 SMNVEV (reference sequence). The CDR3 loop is CASSRQFSNYGYTF. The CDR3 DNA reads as TGTGCCAGCAGTCGACAGTTCTCCAACTATGGCTACACCTTC.

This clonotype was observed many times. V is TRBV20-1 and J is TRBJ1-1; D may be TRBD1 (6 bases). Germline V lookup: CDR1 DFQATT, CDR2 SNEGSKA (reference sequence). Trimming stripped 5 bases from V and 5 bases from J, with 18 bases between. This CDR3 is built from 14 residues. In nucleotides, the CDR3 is TGCAGTGCTCCCCACCCCCAGGGGAAGACTGAAGCTTTCTTT. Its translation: CSAPHPQGKTEAFF.

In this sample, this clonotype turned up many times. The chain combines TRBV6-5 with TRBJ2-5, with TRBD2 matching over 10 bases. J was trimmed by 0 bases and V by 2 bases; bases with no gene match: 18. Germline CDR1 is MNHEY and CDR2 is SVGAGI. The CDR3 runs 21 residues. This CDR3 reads CASSYPPPDWLAGEYQETQYF. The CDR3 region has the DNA TGTGCCAGCAGTTACCCACCCCCCGACTGGCTAGCGGGAGAGTACCAAGAGACCCAGTACTTC.

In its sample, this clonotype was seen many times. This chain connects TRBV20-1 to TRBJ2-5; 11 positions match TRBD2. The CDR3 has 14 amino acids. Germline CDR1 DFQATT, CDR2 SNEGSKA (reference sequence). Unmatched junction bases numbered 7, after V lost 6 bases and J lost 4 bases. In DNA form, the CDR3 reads TGCAGTGCAGTAACTAGCGGGAGATCAGAGACCCAGTACTTC. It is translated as CSAVTSGRSETQYF.